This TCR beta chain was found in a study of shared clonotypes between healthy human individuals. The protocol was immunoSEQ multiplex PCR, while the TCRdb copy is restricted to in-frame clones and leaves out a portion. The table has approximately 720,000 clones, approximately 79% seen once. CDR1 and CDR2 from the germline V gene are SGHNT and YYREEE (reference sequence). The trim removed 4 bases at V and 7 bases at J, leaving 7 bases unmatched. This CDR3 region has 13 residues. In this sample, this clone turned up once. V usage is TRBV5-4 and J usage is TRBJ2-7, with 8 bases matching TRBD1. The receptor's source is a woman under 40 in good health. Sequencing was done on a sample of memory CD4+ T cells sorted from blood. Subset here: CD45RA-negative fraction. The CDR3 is CASSPGQAREQYF. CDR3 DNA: TGTGCCAGCAGCCCGGGACAGGCGCGGGAGCAGTACTTC.